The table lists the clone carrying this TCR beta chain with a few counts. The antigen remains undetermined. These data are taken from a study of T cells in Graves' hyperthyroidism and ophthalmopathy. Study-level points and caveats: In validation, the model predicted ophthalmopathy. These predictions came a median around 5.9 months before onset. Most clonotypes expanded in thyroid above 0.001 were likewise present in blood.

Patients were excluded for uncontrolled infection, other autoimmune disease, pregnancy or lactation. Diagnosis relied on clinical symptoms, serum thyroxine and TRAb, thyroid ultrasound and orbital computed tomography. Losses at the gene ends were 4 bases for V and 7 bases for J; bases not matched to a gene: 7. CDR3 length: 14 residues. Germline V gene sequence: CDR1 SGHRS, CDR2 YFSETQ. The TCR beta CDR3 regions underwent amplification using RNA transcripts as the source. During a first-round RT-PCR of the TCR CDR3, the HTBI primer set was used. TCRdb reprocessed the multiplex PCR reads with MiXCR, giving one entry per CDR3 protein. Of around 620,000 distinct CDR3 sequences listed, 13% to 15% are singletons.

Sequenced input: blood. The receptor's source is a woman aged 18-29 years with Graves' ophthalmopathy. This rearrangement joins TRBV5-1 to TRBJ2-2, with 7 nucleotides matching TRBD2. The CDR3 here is CASSPYRGDGELFF. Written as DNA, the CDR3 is TGCGCCAGCAGCCCTTACCGGGGGGACGGGGAGCTGTTTTTT. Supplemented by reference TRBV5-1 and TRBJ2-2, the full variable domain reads KAGVTQTPRYLIKTRGQQVTLSCSPISGHRSVSWYQQTPGQGLQFLFEYFSETQRNKGNFPGRFSGRQFSNSRSEMNVSTLELGDSALYLCASSPYRGDGELFFGEGSRLTVL.